Below are 30 T cell receptor beta chains sequenced from a single sample in a study of cytomegalovirus exposure and HLA in healthy donors. PCR was performed using 60 Vbeta and 13 Jbeta primers. Produced via immunoSEQ multiplex PCR; TCRdb's table is partial and in-frame only. Among 75,000 to 95,000 clones listed, roughly three fifths were seen once. The sequenced sample consisted of PBMCs. Receptors were obtained from a woman younger than 45 in good health and CMV-seronegative.

The chain has TRBV30 and TRBJ1-2, with D unclear. This CDR3 is 17 amino acids long. Trimming took 7 bases from V and 2 from J, leaving 26 bases between them. Germline-derived CDR1 and CDR2 are GTSNPN and SVGIG (reference sequence). The DNA for the CDR3 is TGTGCCTCTACCGAAGGAGGGAGTGGAGTTGTAAACTATGGCTACACCTTC. Protein product: CASTEGGSGVVNYGYTF.

The CDR3 protein is CSFRGAGPAFF. The CDR3 region has the DNA TGCAGCTTCAGGGGCGCGGGTCCAGCTTTCTTT. The rearrangement uses TRBV29-1 and TRBJ1-1; D is possibly TRBD1 (6 bases). Germline V CDR1 and CDR2: SQVTM, ANQGSEA. CDR3 length: 11 amino acids. V shed 8 bases and J shed 10 bases, with 17 bases lying between them.

V and J are TRBV5-6 and TRBJ2-7; 7 positions agree with TRBD1. From germline, CDR1 is SGHDT and CDR2 YYEEEE. The J segment lost 2 bases and the V segment lost 0 bases, leaving 5 bases of the junction unmatched. This CDR3 region has 15 residues. CDR3 nucleotide sequence: TGTGCCAGCAGCTTGGCTAGGGGACAGACCTACGAGCAGTACTTC. Its protein is CASSLARGQTYEQYF. Based on the CDR3 plus reference TRBV5-6 and TRBJ2-7, the full variable domain is DAGVTQSPTHLIKTRGQQVTLRCSPKSGHDTVSWYQQALGQGPQFIFQYYEEEERQRGNFPDRFSGHQFPNYSSELNVNALLLGDSALYLCASSLARGQTYEQYFGPGTRLTVT.

This chain links TRBV7-3 with TRBJ2-1, with a possible D match to TRBD2 (5 bases). Trimming cost V 2 bases and J 8 bases, with 22 bases left between them. Looked up from germline, CDR1 is SGHTA and CDR2 is FQGTGA. This CDR3 contains 17 residues. CDR3 coding DNA: TGTGCCAGCAGCTTAGTACACCTAGCCGGATCTATGGATGAGCAGTTCTTC. As protein: CASSLVHLAGSMDEQFF.

The V and J genes are TRBV2 and TRBJ2-1; D might be TRBD1 (6 bases). Germline CDR1 SNHLY, CDR2 FYNNEI. V was pared by 5 bases and J by 1 base, with 12 bases between. CDR3 length equals 15 residues. CDR3 DNA sequence: TGTGCCAGCAGTCGTCCGGGACATTCCTACAATGAGCAGTTCTTC. It encodes CASSRPGHSYNEQFF.

This clone was seen more than once but under ten times. This rearrangement joins TRBV7-2 to TRBJ2-1; 7 bases are shared with TRBD2. CDR1 SGHTA and CDR2 FQGNSA come from the germline V gene. This CDR3 comprises 15 residues. The V gene end was trimmed by 1 base and the J gene end by 6 bases; junction bases not matched to a gene: 6. The CDR3 sequence: CASSLDGRPLNEQFF. The CDR3 coding sequence is TGTGCCAGCAGCTTAGACGGGAGGCCGCTCAATGAGCAGTTCTTC.

The chain uses TRBV10-3 and TRBJ1-2; possible D gene TRBD1, 6 bases. The germline V gene encodes CDR1 ENHRY and CDR2 SYGVKD. The CDR3 is 14 amino acids. Trimming removed 2 bases at V and 6 bases at J, with 13 bases between. In nucleotides, the CDR3 is TGTGCCATCAGTGAGGGGGGCAGGGCTAATGGCTACACCTTC. It specifies CAISEGGRANGYTF.

The CDR3 protein is CASSGTAYTEAFF. The CDR3 nucleotides read TGTGCCAGCAGTGGGACAGCGTACACTGAAGCTTTCTTT. The chain carries TRBV6-5 and TRBJ1-1; 7 bases map to TRBD1. The ends lost 5 bases at V and 3 bases at J; junction bases unmatched: 3. This CDR3 has 13 residues. The germline CDR1 and CDR2 sequences are MNHEY and SVGAGI.

The chain is built from TRBV6-5 and TRBJ2-1, with D unclear. CDR1 MNHEY and CDR2 SVGAGI come from the germline V gene. The ends were cut back, 9 bases at V and 0 bases at J, with 9 bases in the middle. The CDR3 length is 13 residues. The CDR3 sequence: CASRGSSYNEQFF. The CDR3 DNA is TGTGCCAGTAGAGGTAGCTCCTACAATGAGCAGTTCTTC.

The chain links TRBV11-2 to TRBJ2-1; 10 nucleotides agree with TRBD1. Germline CDR1 and CDR2: SGHAT and FQNNGV. With V trimmed by 6 bases and J by 7 bases, 9 bases remained unmatched. CDR3 length: 15 residues. CDR3 nucleotide sequence: TGTGCCAGCAGACAGATCCGGGACAGGGGAAATGAGCAGTTCTTC. It is translated as CASRQIRDRGNEQFF.

The chain joins TRBV10-3 to TRBJ1-5; tentatively, D is TRBD1 (6 bases). Trimming removed 5 bases from V and 3 bases from J, with 11 bases in between. Germline V lookup: CDR1 ENHRY, CDR2 SYGVKD. The CDR3 spans 14 residues. The CDR3: CAISTGHYNQPQHF. The CDR3 nucleotides read TGTGCCATCAGTACGGGACACTACAATCAGCCCCAGCATTTT.

The chain carries TRBV19 and TRBJ2-5; 8 bases are shared with TRBD1. The CDR3 has 15 amino acids. The V and J ends lost 5 bases and 5 bases, in that order; junction bases with no gene match: 10. The germline V gene encodes CDR1 LNHDA and CDR2 SQIVND (reference sequence). CDR3: CASSLGTGGGETQYF. For the CDR3, the DNA is TGTGCCAGTAGTTTGGGGACAGGTGGCGGGGAGACCCAGTACTTC.

This clone showed up just a few times. This rearrangement joins TRBV18 to TRBJ2-7, with D unresolved. Trimming left V 1 base short and J 3 bases short, with 10 bases between. The CDR3 has 14 amino acids. CDR1 and CDR2 from the germline V gene are KGHSH and LQKENI. In nucleotides, the CDR3 is TGTGCCAGCTCACCACTTGGGCTGGACTACGAGCAGTACTTC. It encodes CASSPLGLDYEQYF.

The genes are TRBV6-5 and TRBJ2-3; D is uncertain. CDR1 is MNHEY and CDR2 is SVGAGI in the germline V gene. CDR3 length: 16 amino acids. The germline V and J ends were trimmed by 2 bases and 5 bases, with 17 bases remaining between them. In DNA form, the CDR3 reads TGTGCCAGCAGTTACGCCCCACAGACCCAAGGAGATACGCAGTATTTT. The encoded protein is CASSYAPQTQGDTQYF.

The chain has TRBV5-6 and TRBJ1-1; unclear D gene. CDR3 length equals 15 residues. Germline CDR1 reads SGHDT; CDR2 reads YYEEEE. With 1 base removed from V and 3 bases from J, the gap between germline ends came to 13 bases. The CDR3, as DNA: TGTGCCAGCAGCTTGACCGTCTGGAGGTACACTGAAGCTTTCTTT. Its translation is CASSLTVWRYTEAFF.

The chain uses TRBV2 and TRBJ2-3; D gene uncertain. Germline CDR1 reads SNHLY; CDR2 reads FYNNEI. Between the trimmed V and J ends, which lost 7 bases and 1 base, there was a span of 6 bases. This CDR3 is 12 amino acids long. CDR3 loop: CASKLGTDTQYF. The CDR3 DNA follows: TGTGCCAGCAAACTTGGCACAGATACGCAGTATTTT. Supplemented by reference TRBV2 and TRBJ2-3, the full variable domain reads EPEVTQTPSHQVTQMGQEVILRCVPISNHLYFYWYRQILGQKVEFLVSFYNNEISEKSEIFDDQFSVERPDGSNFTLKIRSTKLEDSAMYFCASKLGTDTQYFGPGTRLTVL.

V usage is TRBV6-5 and J usage is TRBJ2-3; TRBD1 matches 9 bases. J lost 3 bases, V lost 5 bases, and 6 bases had no gene match. CDR1 is MNHEY and CDR2 is SVGAGI in the germline V gene. The CDR3 has 15 residues. Here the CDR3 reads CASSGQGTSTDTQYF. The DNA for the CDR3 is TGTGCCAGCAGTGGACAGGGGACATCTACAGATACGCAGTATTTT.

This chain connects TRBV10-2 to TRBJ1-5; D call uncertain. From germline, CDR1 is WSHSY and CDR2 SAAADI. The CDR3 sequence is 15 residues long. V gave up 5 bases and J gave up 6 bases, with 17 bases separating them. CDR3 loop: CASSRSGGRGQPQHF. As DNA, the CDR3 is TGCGCCAGCAGTCGAAGCGGAGGAAGAGGTCAGCCCCAGCATTTT.

The rearrangement joins TRBV2 to TRBJ2-7; TRBD2 might be the D (6 bases). V was clipped by 5 bases and J by 1 base, with 12 bases between them. This CDR3 contains 14 residues. Germline loops: CDR1 SNHLY, CDR2 FYNNEI. The CDR3 DNA follows: TGTGCCAGCAGTATTAGCGGTATTTCCTACGAGCAGTACTTC. Its protein product is CASSISGISYEQYF.

This clone appeared a few times. The chain combines TRBV10-3 with TRBJ2-1, with a possible D match to TRBD1 (6 bases). Germline loops: CDR1 ENHRY, CDR2 SYGVKD. The CDR3 is made up of 14 amino acids. Trimming stripped 4 bases from V and 4 bases from J, with 11 bases between. CDR3 region: CAISVGAPYNEQFF. The CDR3 DNA reads TGTGCCATCAGTGTGGGGGCCCCATACAATGAGCAGTTCTTC.

This clone was seen a handful of times. The gene calls are TRBV6-5 and TRBJ1-5, with D perhaps matching TRBD1 (6 bases). The CDR3 covers 15 residues. With 5 bases removed from V and 3 bases from J, the gap between germline ends came to 14 bases. Germline V gives CDR1 MNHEY, CDR2 SVGAGI. DNA for the CDR3: TGTGCCAGCAGTGCCCTGACAGGAGACAATCAGCCCCAGCATTTT. It translates to CASSALTGDNQPQHF.

The CDR3, as DNA: TGTGCCAGCTCACCATTGGGCCCGGACACTGAAGCTTTCTTT. Amino acid sequence: CASSPLGPDTEAFF. The chain employs TRBV18 and TRBJ1-1; no definite D call. V dropped 2 bases and J dropped 3 bases, with 10 bases sitting between them. The CDR3 consists of 14 residues. Germline loops: CDR1 KGHSH, CDR2 LQKENI.

V is TRBV6-1 and J is TRBJ1-6; D gene unclear. The CDR3 contains 13 residues. CDR1 and CDR2 (germline): MNHNS, SASEGT. Trimming left V 1 base short and J 7 bases short, with 5 bases between. CDR3 sequence reads: CASSEGRNSPLHF. Here the CDR3 DNA reads TGTGCCAGCAGTGAAGGGCGGAATTCACCCCTCCACTTT.

V usage is TRBV29-1 and J usage is TRBJ1-1; D unresolved. Per germline, CDR1 SQVTM and CDR2 ANQGSEA. The V and J ends lost 7 bases and 1 base respectively, with 7 bases between them. The CDR3 contains 11 residues. Here the CDR3 DNA reads TGCAGCGGCAGCGAGAACACTGAAGCTTTCTTT. This codes for CSGSENTEAFF.

The genes are TRBV27 and TRBJ2-1, with 7 positions matching TRBD2. CDR1 is MNHEY and CDR2 is SMNVEV in the germline V gene (reference sequence). The CDR3 length is 13 residues. The V and J ends lost 5 bases and 7 bases, in that order; junction bases with no gene match: 5. The CDR3 DNA sequence: TGTGCCAGCAGTATGCGGGGGAGGAATGAGCAGTTCTTC. Its protein is CASSMRGRNEQFF.

The chain employs TRBV5-1 and TRBJ2-1, with D perhaps matching TRBD1 (5 bases). V was shortened by 3 bases and J by 8 bases, with 15 bases between the two germline ends. The CDR3 consists of 14 residues. CDR1 is SGHRS and CDR2 is YFSETQ in the germline V gene. CDR3 loop: CASSSYYRSDEQFF. CDR3 nucleotides: TGCGCCAGCAGCTCCTATTACAGGAGCGATGAGCAGTTCTTC.

This clone was picked up one time. This sequence joins TRBV27 and TRBJ2-7; D might be TRBD1 (7 bases). CDR3 length equals 16 residues. Trimming removed 0 bases at V and 2 bases at J, with 14 bases between. The germline CDR1 and CDR2 sequences are MNHEY and SMNVEV (reference sequence). The chain's CDR3 is CASSLSAGTVAYEQYF. CDR3 DNA sequence: TGTGCCAGCAGTTTATCGGCGGGGACAGTTGCCTACGAGCAGTACTTC.

The chain is built from TRBV5-5 and TRBJ1-1; weak D call: TRBD1 (6 bases). The CDR3 loop spans 14 amino acids. The V end was cut by 4 bases, the J end by 7 bases, with 17 bases between. The germline V gene encodes CDR1 SGHKS and CDR2 YYEKEE (reference sequence). Here the CDR3 DNA reads TGTGCCAGCAGCCTCACGCGGGCAGGGGTTGAAGCTTTCTTT. Translated, it gives CASSLTRAGVEAFF.

A few counts support this clone. The J gene is TRBJ1-5, the V gene TRBV7-9, with no clear D. V lost 5 bases to trimming and J lost 2 bases, with 7 bases between them. Germline CDR1 reads SEHNR; CDR2 reads FQNEAQ (reference sequence). This CDR3 is 13 amino acids long. This CDR3 is CASSPGGNQPQHF. The CDR3 region has the DNA TGTGCCAGCAGCCCCGGAGGCAATCAGCCCCAGCATTTT. Combining the CDR3 with reference TRBV7-9 and TRBJ1-5 gives the whole variable domain DTGVSQNPRHKITKRGQNVTFRCDPISEHNRLYWYRQTLGQGPEFLTYFQNEAQLEKSRLLSDRFSAERPKGSFSTLEIQRTEQGDSAMYLCASSPGGNQPQHFGDGTRLSIL.

The chain couples TRBV19 to TRBJ1-2; D gene ambiguous. Per germline, CDR1 LNHDA and CDR2 SQIVND (reference sequence). CDR3 size: 14 residues. Between the trimmed V and J ends, which lost 7 bases and 0 bases, there was a span of 12 bases. CDR3 amino acids: CASTREEANYGYTF. The CDR3 coding sequence is TGTGCCAGTACGAGGGAGGAGGCTAACTATGGCTACACCTTC.